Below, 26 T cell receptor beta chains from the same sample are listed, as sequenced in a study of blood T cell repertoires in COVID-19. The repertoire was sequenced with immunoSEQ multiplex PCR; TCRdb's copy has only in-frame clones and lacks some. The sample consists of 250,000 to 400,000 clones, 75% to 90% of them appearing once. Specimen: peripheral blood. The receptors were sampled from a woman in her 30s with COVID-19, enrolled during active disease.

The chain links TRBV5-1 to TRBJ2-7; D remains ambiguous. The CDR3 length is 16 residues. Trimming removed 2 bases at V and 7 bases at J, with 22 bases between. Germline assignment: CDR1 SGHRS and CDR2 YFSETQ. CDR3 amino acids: CASSFNGLAFLPEQYF. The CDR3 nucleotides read TGCGCCAGCAGCTTTAACGGTTTAGCTTTTTTACCAGAGCAGTACTTC.

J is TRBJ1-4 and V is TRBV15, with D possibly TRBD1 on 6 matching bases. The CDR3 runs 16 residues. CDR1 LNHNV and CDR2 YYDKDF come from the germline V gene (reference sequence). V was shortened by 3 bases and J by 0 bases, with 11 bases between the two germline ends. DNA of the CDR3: TGTGCCACCAGCAGTGGGGACATCGCAACTAATGAAAAACTGTTTTTT. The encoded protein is CATSSGDIATNEKLFF.

Here the CDR3 reads CASSDPGTSGTYEQYF. DNA for the CDR3: TGTGCCAGCAGTGACCCCGGGACTAGCGGGACCTACGAGCAGTACTTC. This chain joins TRBV6-4 and TRBJ2-7, with 13 bases lining up with TRBD2. V trimming: 2 bases; J trimming: 2 bases; junction bases outside the gene matches: 3. CDR3 length: 16 residues. Germline CDR1 is MRHNA and CDR2 is SNTAGT.

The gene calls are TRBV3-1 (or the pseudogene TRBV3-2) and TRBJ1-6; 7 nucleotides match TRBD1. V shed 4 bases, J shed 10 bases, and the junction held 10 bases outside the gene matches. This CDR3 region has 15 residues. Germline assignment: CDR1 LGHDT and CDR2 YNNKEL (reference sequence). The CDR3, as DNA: TGTGCCAGCAGCCCACTATTGGACAGGCAATCACCCCTCCACTTT. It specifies CASSPLLDRQSPLHF.

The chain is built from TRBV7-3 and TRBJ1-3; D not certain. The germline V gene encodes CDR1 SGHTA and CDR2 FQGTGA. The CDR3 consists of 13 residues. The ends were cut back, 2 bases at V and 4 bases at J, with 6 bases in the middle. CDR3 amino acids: CASSLGQGNTIYF. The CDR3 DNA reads TGTGCCAGCAGCTTAGGTCAGGGAAACACCATATATTTT.

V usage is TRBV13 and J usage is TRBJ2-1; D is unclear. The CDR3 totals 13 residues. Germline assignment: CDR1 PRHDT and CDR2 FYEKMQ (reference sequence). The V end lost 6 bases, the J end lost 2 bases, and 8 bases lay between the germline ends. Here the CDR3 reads CASSSRAYNEQFF. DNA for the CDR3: TGTGCCAGCAGTTCTAGAGCCTACAATGAGCAGTTCTTC.

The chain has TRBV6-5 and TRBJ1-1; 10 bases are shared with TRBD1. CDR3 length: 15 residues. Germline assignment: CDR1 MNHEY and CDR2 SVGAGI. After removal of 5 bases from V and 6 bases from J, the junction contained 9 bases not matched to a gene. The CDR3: CASSRSPGQGSEAFF. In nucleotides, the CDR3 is TGTGCCAGCAGTCGAAGCCCGGGACAGGGGTCTGAAGCTTTCTTT.

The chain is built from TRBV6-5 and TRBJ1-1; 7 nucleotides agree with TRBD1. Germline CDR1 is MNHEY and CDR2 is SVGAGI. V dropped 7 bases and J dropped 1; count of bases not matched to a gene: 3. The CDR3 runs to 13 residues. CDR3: CASTRDRNTEAFF. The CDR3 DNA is TGTGCCAGCACTCGGGACAGGAACACTGAAGCTTTCTTT.

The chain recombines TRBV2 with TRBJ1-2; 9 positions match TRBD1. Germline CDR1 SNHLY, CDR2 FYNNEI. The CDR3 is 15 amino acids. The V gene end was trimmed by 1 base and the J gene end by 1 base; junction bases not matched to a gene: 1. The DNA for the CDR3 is TGTGCCAGCAGTGAAGGACAGGGGGTTAACTATGGCTACACCTTC. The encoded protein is CASSEGQGVNYGYTF.

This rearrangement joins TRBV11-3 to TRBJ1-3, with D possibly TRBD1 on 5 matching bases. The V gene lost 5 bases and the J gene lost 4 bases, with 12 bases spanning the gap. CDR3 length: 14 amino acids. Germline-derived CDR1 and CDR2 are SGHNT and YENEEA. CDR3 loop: CASSPGGAGNTIYF. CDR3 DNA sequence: TGTGCCAGCAGCCCCGGGGGAGCCGGAAACACCATATATTTT.

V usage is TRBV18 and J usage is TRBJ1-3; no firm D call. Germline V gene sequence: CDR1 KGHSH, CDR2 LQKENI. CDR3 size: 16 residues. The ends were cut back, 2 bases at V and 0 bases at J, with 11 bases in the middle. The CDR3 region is CASSPIGSFSGNTIYF. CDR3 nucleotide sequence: TGTGCCAGCTCACCAATAGGGAGCTTCTCTGGAAACACCATATATTTT.

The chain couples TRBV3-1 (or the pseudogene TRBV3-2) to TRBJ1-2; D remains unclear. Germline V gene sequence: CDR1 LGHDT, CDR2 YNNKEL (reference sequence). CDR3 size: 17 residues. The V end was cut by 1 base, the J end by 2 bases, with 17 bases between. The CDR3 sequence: CASSQVLREGINYGYTF. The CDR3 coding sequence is TGTGCCAGCAGCCAAGTCCTTAGGGAGGGAATCAACTATGGCTACACCTTC.

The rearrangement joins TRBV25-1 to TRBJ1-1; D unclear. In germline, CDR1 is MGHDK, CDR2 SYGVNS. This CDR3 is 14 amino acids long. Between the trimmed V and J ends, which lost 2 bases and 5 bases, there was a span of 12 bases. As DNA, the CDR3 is TGTGCCAGCAGTGAAATGTTGGGAGAGACTGAAGCTTTCTTT. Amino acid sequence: CASSEMLGETEAFF.

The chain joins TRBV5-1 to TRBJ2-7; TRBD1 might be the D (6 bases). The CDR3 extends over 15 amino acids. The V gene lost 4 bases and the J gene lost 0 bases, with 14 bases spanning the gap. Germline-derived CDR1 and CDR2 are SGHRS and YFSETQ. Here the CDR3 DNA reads TGCGCCAGCAGCCATGACAGGACATACTCCTACGAGCAGTACTTC. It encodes CASSHDRTYSYEQYF.

The CDR3 is CATSRDQLGEQYF. The CDR3, as DNA: TGTGCCACCAGCAGAGATCAGCTCGGGGAGCAGTACTTC. The chain links TRBV15 to TRBJ2-7, with D unclear. The V gene lost 0 bases and the J gene lost 7 bases, with 10 bases spanning the gap. The CDR3 has 13 amino acids. Germline CDR1 reads LNHNV; CDR2 reads YYDKDF (reference sequence).

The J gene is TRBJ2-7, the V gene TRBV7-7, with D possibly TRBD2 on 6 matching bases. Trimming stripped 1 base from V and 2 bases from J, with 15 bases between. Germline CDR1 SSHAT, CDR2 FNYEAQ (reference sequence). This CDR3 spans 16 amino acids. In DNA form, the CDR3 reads TGTGCCAGCAGCTTAGGGGCTGGGGGAGGCACCTACGAGCAGTACTTC. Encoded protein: CASSLGAGGGTYEQYF.

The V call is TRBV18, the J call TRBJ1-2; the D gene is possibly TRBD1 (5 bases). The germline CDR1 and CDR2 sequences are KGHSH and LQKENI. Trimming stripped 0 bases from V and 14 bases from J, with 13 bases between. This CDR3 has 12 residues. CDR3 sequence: CASSPPREGFTF. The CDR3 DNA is TGTGCCAGCTCACCACCAAGGGAGGGGTTTACCTTC.

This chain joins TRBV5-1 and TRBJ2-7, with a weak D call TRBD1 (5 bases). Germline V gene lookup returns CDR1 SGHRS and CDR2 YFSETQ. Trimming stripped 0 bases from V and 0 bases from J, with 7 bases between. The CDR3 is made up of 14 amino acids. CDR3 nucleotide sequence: TGCGCCAGCAGCTTGGAGGGGTTCTCCTACGAGCAGTACTTC. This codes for CASSLEGFSYEQYF.

CDR3 sequence reads: CASSMKQGANTGELFF. The CDR3 region has the DNA TGTGCCAGTAGTATGAAACAGGGGGCGAACACCGGGGAGCTGTTTTTT. The chain joins TRBV19 to TRBJ2-2; 8 positions match TRBD1. The trim removed 3 bases at V and 0 bases at J, leaving 3 bases unmatched. Looked up from germline, CDR1 is LNHDA and CDR2 is SQIVND (reference sequence). This CDR3 comprises 16 residues.

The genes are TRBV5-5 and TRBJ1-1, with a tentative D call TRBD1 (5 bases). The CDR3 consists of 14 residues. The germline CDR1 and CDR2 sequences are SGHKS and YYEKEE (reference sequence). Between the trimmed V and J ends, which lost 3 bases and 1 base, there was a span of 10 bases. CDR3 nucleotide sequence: TGTGCCAGCAGCTGGGGCCGGGCGAACACTGAAGCTTTCTTT. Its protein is CASSWGRANTEAFF.

Written as DNA, the CDR3 is TGTGCCAGCAGAAATGACCGGGACAGGCTGTTCTTC. Translated, it gives CASRNDRDRLFF. V is TRBV6-5 and J is TRBJ2-1, with 8 bases aligning to TRBD1. The length of the CDR3 is 12 residues. With V trimmed by 6 bases and J by 15 bases, 10 bases remained unmatched. The germline gives CDR1 MNHEY, CDR2 SVGAGI.

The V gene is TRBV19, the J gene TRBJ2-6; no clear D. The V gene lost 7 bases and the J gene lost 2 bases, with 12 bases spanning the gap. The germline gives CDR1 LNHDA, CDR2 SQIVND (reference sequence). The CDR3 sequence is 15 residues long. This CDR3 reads CASNLSPAGANVLTF. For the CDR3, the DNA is TGTGCCAGTAACCTCTCTCCGGCTGGGGCCAACGTCCTGACTTTC.

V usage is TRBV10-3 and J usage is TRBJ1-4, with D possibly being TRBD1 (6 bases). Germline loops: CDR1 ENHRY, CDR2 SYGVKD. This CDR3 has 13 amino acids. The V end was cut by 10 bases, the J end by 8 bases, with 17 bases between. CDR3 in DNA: TGTGCCACCACCAGGGGAGAGGGGGAAAAACTGTTTTTT. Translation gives CATTRGEGEKLFF.

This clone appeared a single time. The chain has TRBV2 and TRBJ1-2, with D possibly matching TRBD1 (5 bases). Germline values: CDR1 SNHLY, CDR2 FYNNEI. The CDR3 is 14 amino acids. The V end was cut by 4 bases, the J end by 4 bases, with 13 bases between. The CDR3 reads CASSARVEGYGYTF. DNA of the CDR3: TGTGCCAGCAGTGCCAGGGTGGAAGGCTATGGCTACACCTTC.

The chain's CDR3 is CAWRPDRAYEQYF. The CDR3 region has the DNA TGTGCCTGGAGGCCGGACAGGGCCTACGAGCAGTACTTC. V is TRBV30 and J is TRBJ2-7; 8 bases map to TRBD1. Looked up from germline, CDR1 is GTSNPN and CDR2 is SVGIG (reference sequence). The length of the CDR3 is 13 residues. V lost 3 bases to trimming and J lost 2 bases; unmatched junction nucleotides: 3. Filled out from reference TRBV30 and TRBJ2-7, the complete variable domain reads SQTIHQWPATLVQPVGSPLSLECTVEGTSNPNLYWYRQAAGRGLQLLFYSVGIGQISSEVPQNLSASRPQDRQFILSSKKLLLSDSGFYLCAWRPDRAYEQYFGPGTRLTVT.

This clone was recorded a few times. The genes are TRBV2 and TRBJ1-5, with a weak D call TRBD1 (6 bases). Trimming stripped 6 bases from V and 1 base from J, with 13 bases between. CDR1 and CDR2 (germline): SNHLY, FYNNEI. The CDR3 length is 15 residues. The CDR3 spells CASSENRASNQPQHF. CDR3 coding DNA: TGTGCCAGCAGCGAAAACAGGGCCAGCAATCAGCCCCAGCATTTT.